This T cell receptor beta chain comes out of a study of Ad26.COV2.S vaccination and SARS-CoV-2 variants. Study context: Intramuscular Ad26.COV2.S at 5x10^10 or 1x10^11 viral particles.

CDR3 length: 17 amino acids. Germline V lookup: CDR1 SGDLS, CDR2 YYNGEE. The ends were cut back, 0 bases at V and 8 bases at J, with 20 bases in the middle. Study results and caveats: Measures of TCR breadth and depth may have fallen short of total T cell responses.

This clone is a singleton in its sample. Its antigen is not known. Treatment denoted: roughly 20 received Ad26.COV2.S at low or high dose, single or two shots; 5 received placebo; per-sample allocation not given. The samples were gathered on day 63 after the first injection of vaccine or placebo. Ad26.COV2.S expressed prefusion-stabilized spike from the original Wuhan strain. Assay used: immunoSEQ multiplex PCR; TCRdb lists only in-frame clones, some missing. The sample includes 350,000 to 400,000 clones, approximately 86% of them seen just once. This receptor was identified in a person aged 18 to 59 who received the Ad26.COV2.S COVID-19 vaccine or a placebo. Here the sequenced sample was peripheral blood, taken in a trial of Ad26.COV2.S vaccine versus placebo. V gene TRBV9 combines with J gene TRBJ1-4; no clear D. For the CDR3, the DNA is TGTGCCAGCAGCGTAGCCCCCGCCGGTCCCGCCCACGAAAAACTGTTTTTT. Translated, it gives CASSVAPAGPAHEKLFF. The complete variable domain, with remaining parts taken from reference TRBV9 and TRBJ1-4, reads DSGVTQTPKHLITATGQRVTLRCSPRSGDLSVYWYQQSLDQGLQFLIQYYNGEERAKGNILERFSAQQFPDLHSELNLSSLELGDSALYFCASSVAPAGPAHEKLFFGSGTQLSVL.